This T cell receptor (beta chain) was recovered during a study of long-term antiretroviral therapy in people with HIV. The study, taken as a whole, reports: HIV repertoires spanned tighter CDR3 length ranges than controls did. Pre-ART-expanded clones dominated the repertoire at all time points. Even long-term ART left TRB diversity below transplant donor controls, despite gains.

Researchers ran immunoSEQ v3.0 at survey level. Sequencing was performed with immunoSEQ multiplex PCR; in TCRdb, only in-frame clones are kept and a portion is missing. Here the sample spans approximately 13,000 clones, around 77% being singletons. Germline CDR1 and CDR2: SGHNT and YYREEE (reference sequence). Trimming pared 1 base from V and 3 bases from J, leaving 16 bases between. This CDR3 region has 16 residues. This clone was counted once. What it binds is not known. V usage is TRBV5-4 and J usage is TRBJ1-2; D is possibly TRBD1 (6 bases). Source: unsorted PBMCs, taken 0.5 years before starting antiretroviral therapy. This clonotype was sampled from a woman aged 40 to 50 with HIV. CDR3 in DNA: TGTGCCAGCAGCTTGCAAGGGGCAGGGGCGGACTATGGCTACACCTTC. Translation gives CASSLQGAGADYGYTF.